This is a list of T cell receptor beta chains from one sample in a study of post-analysis software for immune sequencing data. TCRdb called the PCR reads again in MiXCR, with one record for every CDR3 protein. The table lists about 620,000 distinct CDR3 sequences, roughly 47% of them singletons, with more than 1.5% in the top ten. The sequenced material came from blood. Source of these receptors: a girl aged 5-17 years with multiple sclerosis. The CDR3 runs from the conserved cysteine through the conserved F or W. D genes are given only for firm matches. Size is stated for part of the rows, as once, few or many counts, or as a class when the clone is expanded.

NA,TRBV25-1,TRBD1,TRBJ2-3,TGTGCCAGCAGTGACCTAAGGACAGGGGGCGCGACAGATACGCAGTATTTT,CASSDLRTGGATDTQYF
once,TRBV4-1,NA,TRBJ1-4,TGCGCCAGCAGCCAGGGGCTTGAGGGTGTACTGTTTTTT,CASSQGLEGVLFF
NA,TRBV7-9,NA,TRBJ1-4,TGTGCCAGCAGCTTCGGACTCGGCTCTAATGAAAAACTGTTTTTT,CASSFGLGSNEKLFF
few,TRBV29-1,NA,TRBJ2-1,TGCAGCGTTGAGCCCGGGACATCCAATGAGCAGTTCTTC,CSVEPGTSNEQFF
NA,TRBV4-1,TRBD1,TRBJ1-1,TGCGCCAGCAGCCAAGTTGAGGGGGCGAACACTGAAGCTTTCTTT,CASSQVEGANTEAFF
NA,TRBV20-1,TRBD2,TRBJ2-1,TGCAGTGCTAGAGAGCCAGCGGGGTTCGGCGAGCAGTTCTTC,CSAREPAGFGEQFF
NA,TRBV12-3/TRBV12-4,NA,TRBJ2-3,TGTGCCAGCAGTAGCTGGACGACAGATACGCAGTATTTT,CASSSWTTDTQYF
few,TRBV20-1,NA,TRBJ2-3,TGCAGTGCTAGGGAGGGCACAGATACGCAGTATTTT,CSAREGTDTQYF
NA,TRBV5-1,NA,TRBJ2-1,TGCGCCAGCAGCTTGGCCGGTTTTGGTGACAATGAGCAGTTCTTC,CASSLAGFGDNEQFF
NA,TRBV18,NA,TRBJ1-1,TGTGCCAGCTCACCCGGGACGTGGCCTGGAGACACTGAAGCTTTCTTT,CASSPGTWPGDTEAFF
NA,TRBV9,NA,TRBJ2-7,TGTGCCAACAGCGTAGAGGGAGACCCAGGGAGAGAGCAGTACTTC,CANSVEGDPGREQYF
NA,TRBV5-4,TRBD2,TRBJ2-7,TGTGCCAGCAGCTACGGACTAGCGGGATACTACGAGCAGTACTTC,CASSYGLAGYYEQYF
few,TRBV20-1,NA,TRBJ1-2,TGCAGTGCTAGAGGGGGGTTTGGCTATGGCTACACCTTC,CSARGGFGYGYTF
NA,TRBV5-1,TRBD2,TRBJ2-7,TGCGCCAGCAGCGCGGCCGGGACTAGCGCTTCGTCCTTCAACGAGCAGTACTTC,CASSAAGTSASSFNEQYF
few,TRBV11-2,NA,TRBJ2-1,TGTGCCAGCAGCCCAATGGGGGTCTCCTACAATGAGCAGTTCTTC,CASSPMGVSYNEQFF
once,TRBV7-6,TRBD2,TRBJ2-1,TGTGCCAGCAGCTCACTAGCGGGAGAAGGTTATGAGCAGTTCTTC,CASSSLAGEGYEQFF
few,TRBV4-1,NA,TRBJ2-7,TGCGCCAGCAGCCAGCCTTCCGGCGAGCAGTACTTC,CASSQPSGEQYF
few,TRBV10-3,NA,TRBJ2-1,TGTGCCATCAGTGGGGCAGTTTACAATGAGCAGTTCTTC,CAISGAVYNEQFF
few,TRBV12-3/TRBV12-4,TRBD1,TRBJ1-2,TGTGCCAGCTTCACAGGGGGGCTTGGCTACACCTTC,CASFTGGLGYTF
NA,TRBV15,NA,TRBJ2-1,TGTGCCACCAGCCCGCGGTCCGCCAGGGTATACAATGAGCAGTTCTTC,CATSPRSARVYNEQFF
NA,TRBV29-1,NA,TRBJ2-7,TGCAGCGTCCTGGGGCAGGGCTACGAGCAGTACTTC,CSVLGQGYEQYF
NA,TRBV4-2,TRBD2,TRBJ2-5,TGTGCCAGCAGCCCCGGGGGGGGAATCGAGACCCAGTACTTC,CASSPGGGIETQYF
NA,TRBV13,TRBD2,TRBJ2-5,TGTGCCAGCAACCGAGGGCCGCCTAGCGGGAGGATGGAGACCCAGTACTTC,CASNRGPPSGRMETQYF
few,TRBV3-1,TRBD1,TRBJ2-7,TGTGCCAGCAGCCAACCGGGACAGGGAGCCTACGAGCAGTACTTC,CASSQPGQGAYEQYF
NA,TRBV21-1,NA,TRBJ1-4,TGTGCCAGCGGGGACAGGACTCCCGCTAATGAAAAACTGTTTTTT,CASGDRTPANEKLFF
NA,TRBV11-2,NA,TRBJ2-5,TGTGCCAGCACGCCCGTCTCTACACAAGAGACCCAGTACTTC,CASTPVSTQETQYF
NA,TRBV9,TRBD1,TRBJ2-7,TGTGCCAGCAGCGACGGGACAGGAACCTACGAGCAGTACTTC,CASSDGTGTYEQYF
NA,TRBV7-6,NA,TRBJ2-5,TGTGCCAGCAGCTTAGAACGGGGCTACTTTGGGGAGACCCAGTACTTC,CASSLERGYFGETQYF
NA,TRBV7-2,TRBD2,TRBJ2-1,TGTGCCAGCAGCGCCACTAGCGGTACTTCCTACAATGAGCAGTTCTTC,CASSATSGTSYNEQFF
NA,TRBV10-2,TRBD1,TRBJ1-2,TGCGCCAGCAGTGAGTCCGCCGGAGGGGGCGTCTATGGCTACACCTTC,CASSESAGGGVYGYTF
NA,TRBV9,TRBD1,TRBJ1-2,TGTGCCAGCGGCTCCACAGGGGATGGCTACACCTTC,CASGSTGDGYTF
NA,TRBV29-1,TRBD2,TRBJ2-4,TGCAGCGTCCTGGGGAGGGACATTCAGTACTTC,CSVLGRDIQYF
NA,TRBV24-1,NA,TRBJ2-3,TGTGCCACCCGGGGTCCCTGGAGCACAGATACGCAGTATTTT,CATRGPWSTDTQYF
NA,TRBV7-8,NA,TRBJ1-2,TGTGCCAGCAGCCAAACAGGCGTCTATGGCTACACCTTC,CASSQTGVYGYTF
NA,TRBV29-1,NA,TRBJ2-7,TGCAGCGTTGAAGCCGGGTCTGTAGGCTACAATGAGCAGTACTTC,CSVEAGSVGYNEQYF
NA,TRBV5-1,NA,TRBJ2-3,TGCGCCAGCAGCACCGGACGCGTAGGGTACACAGATACGCAGTATTTT,CASSTGRVGYTDTQYF
NA,TRBV18,TRBD1,TRBJ2-3,TGTGCCAGCTCACCCGGGACAGGGGTCTATTTAGATACGCAGTATTTT,CASSPGTGVYLDTQYF
NA,TRBV27,NA,TRBJ2-3,TGTGCCAGCAGTTTCGGGATGGGAATAGATACGCAGTATTTT,CASSFGMGIDTQYF
few,TRBV15,NA,TRBJ1-2,TGTGCCACCAGCAGAGGAGCGCAGGGGCGCTTGGGCTACACCTTC,CATSRGAQGRLGYTF
NA,TRBV5-1,TRBD1,TRBJ2-2,TGCGCCAGCAGACCGACAGGGGTCACCGGGGAGCTGTTTTTT,CASRPTGVTGELFF
NA,TRBV6-6,TRBD1,TRBJ1-2,TGTGCCAGCAGTTACGGCCCGGGACAGATCCATGGCTACACCTTC,CASSYGPGQIHGYTF
once,TRBV7-2,TRBD1,TRBJ1-5,TGTGCCAGCAGCCGCCAGACAGGGAGCAATCAGCCCCAGCATTTT,CASSRQTGSNQPQHF
NA,TRBV20-1,NA,TRBJ2-7,TGCAGTGCTTGGGGCCGACGCTCCTACGAGCAGTACTTC,CSAWGRRSYEQYF